This T cell receptor (beta chain) was recorded in a study of T cell changes during pregnancy in multiple sclerosis. The CDR3 sequence is 15 residues long. Trimming stripped 1 base from V and 5 bases from J, with 17 bases between. Germline V gives CDR1 SQVTM, CDR2 ANQGSEA. Only in-frame clones appear in the TCRdb table, and some are missing; sequencing was by immunoSEQ multiplex PCR. The profile covers fewer than 100,000 clones, with about 88% appearing a single time and 1.5% to 2% taken by the ten largest. The receptor was derived from a female donor with multiple sclerosis, enrolled in a pregnancy study. The chain employs TRBV29-1 and TRBJ1-2; D might be TRBD1 (6 bases). The starting material was peripheral blood, obtained before pregnancy. CDR3 residues: CSVEGGGYLPYGYTF. CDR3 DNA: TGCAGCGTTGAAGGGGGGGGCTACCTACCTTATGGCTACACCTTC.